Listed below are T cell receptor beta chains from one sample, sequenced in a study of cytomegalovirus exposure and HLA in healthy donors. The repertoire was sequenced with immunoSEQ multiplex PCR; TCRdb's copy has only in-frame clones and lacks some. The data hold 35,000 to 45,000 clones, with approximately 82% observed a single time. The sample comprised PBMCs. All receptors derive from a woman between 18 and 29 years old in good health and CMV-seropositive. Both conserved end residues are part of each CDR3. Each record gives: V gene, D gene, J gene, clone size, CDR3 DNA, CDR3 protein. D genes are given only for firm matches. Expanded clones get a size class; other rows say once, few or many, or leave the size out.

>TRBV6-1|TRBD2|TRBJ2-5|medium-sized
TGTGCCAGCAGTGAGACTAGCGGGGGCCAAGAGACCCAGTACTTC
CASSETSGGQETQYF
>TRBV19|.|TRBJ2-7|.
TGTGCCAGTAGTTTACAGGGTGCCTACGAGCAGTACTTC
CASSLQGAYEQYF
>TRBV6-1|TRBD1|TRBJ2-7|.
TGTGCCAGCAGTGAAGGGGGACAGGGTACATACGAGCAGTACTTC
CASSEGGQGTYEQYF
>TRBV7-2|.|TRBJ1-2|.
TGTGCCAGCAGCTTAGCGCGGGGAGTTAACTATGGCTACCCCTTC
CASSLARGVNYGYPF
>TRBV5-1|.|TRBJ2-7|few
TGCGCCAGCAGCTGGGGTGGCGGGGCCTACGAGCAGTACTTC
CASSWGGGAYEQYF
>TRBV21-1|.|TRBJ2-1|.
TGTGCCAGCACCCTTTTACCCACCGCGGGAGTAGGTAACAATGAGCAGTTCTTC
CASTLLPTAGVGNNEQFF
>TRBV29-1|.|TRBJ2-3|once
TGCAGCGTTGAAGGGACGGACAAGAGGTACACAGATACGCAGTATTTT
CSVEGTDKRYTDTQYF
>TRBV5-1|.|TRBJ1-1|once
TGCGCCAGCAGCCCCGGAGTCAACACTGAAGCTTTCTTT
CASSPGVNTEAFF
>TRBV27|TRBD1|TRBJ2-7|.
TGTGCCAGCAGTTCCCCGGGACAGGGGGCCTACGAGCAGTACTTC
CASSSPGQGAYEQYF
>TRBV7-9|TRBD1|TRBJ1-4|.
TGTGCCAGCAGCCCAGGGGGGAGACTGTTTTTT
CASSPGGRLFF
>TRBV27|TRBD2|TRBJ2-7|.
TGTGCCAGCAGTGCCCTAGCGGGGCCGACTCCCTACGAGCAGTACTTC
CASSALAGPTPYEQYF
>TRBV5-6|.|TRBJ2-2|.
TGTGCCAGCAAGACTAGTGCGGGGGAGCTGTTTTTT
CASKTSAGELFF
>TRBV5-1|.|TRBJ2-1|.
TGCGCCAGCAGCTACGGGACAGAGCAGTTCTTC
CASSYGTEQFF
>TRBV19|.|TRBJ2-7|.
TGTGCCAGTAGTCACAGGTTGGTCTCCTACGAGCAGTACTTC
CASSHRLVSYEQYF
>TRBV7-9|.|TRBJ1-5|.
TGTGCCAGCAGCGTCTCAGGTCAGCCCCAGCATTTC
CASSVSGQPQHF
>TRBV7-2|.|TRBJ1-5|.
TGTGCCAGCAGCACGGGGGGGGGTCAGCCCCAGCATTTT
CASSTGGGQPQHF
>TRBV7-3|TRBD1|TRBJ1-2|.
TGTGCCAGCAGCTCCACAGGGGGCGATGGCTACACCTTC
CASSSTGGDGYTF
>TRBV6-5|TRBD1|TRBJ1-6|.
TGTGCCAGCAGTAGGTTGGACAGGGGCTATTCACCCCTCCACTTT
CASSRLDRGYSPLHF
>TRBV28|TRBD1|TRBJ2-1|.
TGTGCCAGCAGTGCAAACCGGGACAGGGGTCGGTTCTTC
CASSANRDRGRFF
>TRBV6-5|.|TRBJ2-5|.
TGTGCCAGCAGTTACACGACCGGGTTAGGGACCCAGTACTTC
CASSYTTGLGTQYF
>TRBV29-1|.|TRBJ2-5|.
TGCAGCGTTTCCCTGACTGGTCCAGAGACCCAGTACTTC
CSVSLTGPETQYF
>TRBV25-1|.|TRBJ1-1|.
TGTGCCTCCCAAAGCCGAGGAATTAACACTGAAGCTTTCTTT
CASQSRGINTEAFF
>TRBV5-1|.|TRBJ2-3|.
TGCGCCAGCAGCCCGACATACACAGATACGCAGTATTTT
CASSPTYTDTQYF
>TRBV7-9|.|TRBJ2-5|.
TGTGCCAGCAGCCTACTAGGATCCCTCCAGGAGACCCAGTACTTC
CASSLLGSLQETQYF
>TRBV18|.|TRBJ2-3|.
TGTGCCAGCTCACCCCTCGGGCGGGGAAACACAGATACGCAGTATTTT
CASSPLGRGNTDTQYF
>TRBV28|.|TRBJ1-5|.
TGTGCCAGCAGCACACCATTTGGGGGGGGGAATCAGCCCCAGCATTTT
CASSTPFGGGNQPQHF
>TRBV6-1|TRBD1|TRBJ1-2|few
TGTGCCACCCTACCCAGGGGGAGAAACTATGGCTACACCTTC
CATLPRGRNYGYTF
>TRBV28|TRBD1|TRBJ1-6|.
TGTGCCAGCATCATCGACAGGGGAAGGACACCCCTCCACTTT
CASIIDRGRTPLHF
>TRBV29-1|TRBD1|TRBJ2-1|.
TGCAGCGTGCGTCCCGGGACAGGGCTACTGGGCAATGAGCAGTTCTTC
CSVRPGTGLLGNEQFF
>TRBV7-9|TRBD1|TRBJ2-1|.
TGTGCCAGCAGCCACGATCAATGGACAGGGGGCAAACACAATGAGCAGTTCTTC
CASSHDQWTGGKHNEQFF
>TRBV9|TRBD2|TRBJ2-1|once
TGTGCCAGCAGCGTAGGCGGAGGGACTAGCGACAACAATGAGCAGTTCTTC
CASSVGGGTSDNNEQFF
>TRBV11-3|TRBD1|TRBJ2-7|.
TGTGCCAGCAGCTTAACCGGGACAGGGGGATGCGAGCAGTACTTC
CASSLTGTGGCEQYF
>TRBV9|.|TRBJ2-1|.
TGTGCCAGCAGCGGAGCCATAAGGGGCAGTTACAATGAGCAGTTCTTC
CASSGAIRGSYNEQFF
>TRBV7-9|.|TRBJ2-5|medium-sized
TGTGCCAGCAGGGAGGAGGGGTTGGAGACCCAGTACTTC
CASREEGLETQYF
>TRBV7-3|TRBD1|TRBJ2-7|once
TGTGCCAGCAGCTTGGGACAGGGACTCTACGAGCAGTACTTC
CASSLGQGLYEQYF
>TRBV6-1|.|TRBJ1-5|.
TGTGCCAGCAGTGAATCAGGGATTAGCAATCAGCCCCAGCATTTT
CASSESGISNQPQHF
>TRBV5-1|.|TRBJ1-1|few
TGCGCCAGCAGGGGGCGACTGAACACTGAAGCTTTCTTT
CASRGRLNTEAFF
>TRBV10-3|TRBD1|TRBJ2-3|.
TGTACGAACCGGGACAGGGCCTCAGATACGCAGTATTTT
CTNRDRASDTQYF
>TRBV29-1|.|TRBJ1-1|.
TGCAGCGTTGAAGATCTGCTGGAAGGAGGGGACACTGAAGCTTTCTTT
CSVEDLLEGGDTEAFF
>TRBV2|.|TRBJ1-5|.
TGTGCCAGCAGATGGGCGGGGAATCAGCCCCAGCATTTT
CASRWAGNQPQHF
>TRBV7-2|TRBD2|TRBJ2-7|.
TGTGCCAGCAGCTACTGGACTAGAGGGGATGCCTACGAGCAGTACTTC
CASSYWTRGDAYEQYF
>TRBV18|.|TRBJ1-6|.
TGTGCCAGCTCAGAGCAGGGGCTCAGGCTCTATAATTCACCCCTCCACTTT
CASSEQGLRLYNSPLHF
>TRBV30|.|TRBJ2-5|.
TGTGCCTGGAGGATCCGCGGGGCGGGGGAGACCCAGTACTTC
CAWRIRGAGETQYF
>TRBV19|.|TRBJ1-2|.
TGTGCCACGCGATACAGGGCGGGTAATTCCTATTATGGCTACACCTTC
CATRYRAGNSYYGYTF
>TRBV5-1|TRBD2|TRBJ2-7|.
TGCGCCAGCAGCTTGGGCGGGACTAGTTCTAACGAGCAGTACTTC
CASSLGGTSSNEQYF
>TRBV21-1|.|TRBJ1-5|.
TGTGCCAGCAGCCCCGGACAGAATAATCAGCCCCAGCATTTT
CASSPGQNNQPQHF
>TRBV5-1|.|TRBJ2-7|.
TGCGCCAGCAGCTTGGCAGCGTCCTACGAGCAGTACTTC
CASSLAASYEQYF
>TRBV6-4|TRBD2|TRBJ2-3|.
TGTGCCAGCAGTGACTCGACTAGCGGGGGGGATACGCAGTATTTT
CASSDSTSGGDTQYF
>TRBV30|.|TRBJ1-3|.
TGTGCCTGGGGCAGGGGTGGAAACACCATATATTTT
CAWGRGGNTIYF
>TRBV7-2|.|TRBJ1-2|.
TGTGCCAGCAGCTTAGGTACAGGGAGGGGAAACTATGGCTACACCTTC
CASSLGTGRGNYGYTF
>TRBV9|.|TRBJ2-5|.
TGTGCCAGCAGCGTAGGACAGGCTAGCGAGACCCAGTACTTC
CASSVGQASETQYF
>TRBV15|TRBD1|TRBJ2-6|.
TGTGCCACCAGCAGAGGAGGGACAGGAGACTCTGGGGCCAACGTCCTGACTTTC
CATSRGGTGDSGANVLTF
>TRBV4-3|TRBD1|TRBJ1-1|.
TGCGCCAGCAGCCAAGATCGGAACAGGGGGTTCACTGAAGCTTTCTTT
CASSQDRNRGFTEAFF
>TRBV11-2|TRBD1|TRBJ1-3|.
TGTGCCAGCAGCTTCTACAGGGGGCAAGTGGTCGGAAACACCATATATTTT
CASSFYRGQVVGNTIYF
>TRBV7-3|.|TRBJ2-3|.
TGTGCCAGCAGCTTATACGGAGATACGCAGTATTTT
CASSLYGDTQYF